The T cell receptor beta chain described here comes from a study of T cell responses to AZD1222 COVID-19 vaccine. Study-level points and caveats: Increases in Spike-specific TCR breadth and depth were seen after two AZD1222 doses.

Measured with immunoSEQ multiplex PCR; TCRdb has only the in-frame clones, and not every one. The sample carries 120,000 or so clones, about 94% recorded once. The germline gives CDR1 KGHSY, CDR2 FQNENV. The V and J ends lost 4 bases and 4 bases respectively, with 13 bases between them. The CDR3 has 15 amino acids. Comment on this clone: Its specificity is unknown.

The sequence was collected from an adult who received the AZD1222 COVID-19 vaccine. This material consisted of peripheral blood, taken 28 days after the second AZD1222 dose. The genes are TRBV16 and TRBJ2-2, with D perhaps TRBD1 or TRBD2 (5 bases each). CDR3 in amino acids: CASSPEGTGTGELFF. The CDR3 DNA is TGTGCCAGCAGCCCCGAGGGAACAGGCACCGGGGAGCTGTTTTTT. Based on the CDR3 plus reference TRBV16 and TRBJ2-2, the full variable domain is GEEVAQTPKHLVRGEGQKAKLYCAPIKGHSYVFWYQQVLKNEFKFLISFQNENVFDETGMPKERFSAKCLPNSPCSLEIQATKLEDSAVYFCASSPEGTGTGELFFGEGSRLTVL.